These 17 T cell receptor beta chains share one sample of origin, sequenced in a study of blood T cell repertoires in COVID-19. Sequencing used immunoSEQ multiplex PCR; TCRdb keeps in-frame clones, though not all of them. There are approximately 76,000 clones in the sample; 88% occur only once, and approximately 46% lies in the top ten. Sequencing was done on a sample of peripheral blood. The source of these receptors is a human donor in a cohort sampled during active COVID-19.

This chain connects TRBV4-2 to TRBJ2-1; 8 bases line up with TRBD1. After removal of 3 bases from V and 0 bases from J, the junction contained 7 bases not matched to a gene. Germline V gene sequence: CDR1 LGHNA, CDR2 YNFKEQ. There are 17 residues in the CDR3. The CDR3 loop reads CASSQRDRTSSYNEQFF. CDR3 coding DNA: TGTGCCAGCAGCCAGCGGGACAGGACGAGCTCCTACAATGAGCAGTTCTTC.

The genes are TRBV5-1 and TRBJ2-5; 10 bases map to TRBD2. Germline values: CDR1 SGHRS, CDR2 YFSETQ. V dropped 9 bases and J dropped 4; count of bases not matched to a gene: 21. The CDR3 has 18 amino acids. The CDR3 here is CATSASASGSRGRETQYF. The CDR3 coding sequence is TGCGCCACCTCAGCTTCGGCTAGCGGGAGTCGGGGTCGAGAGACCCAGTACTTC.

The CDR3 reads CASSVEIGYGTNYNEQFF. CDR3 DNA sequence: TGTGCCAGCAGCGTAGAGATTGGGTACGGGACAAACTACAATGAGCAGTTCTTC. The genes are TRBV9 and TRBJ2-1; the D gene is possibly TRBD1 (6 bases). Trimming pared 0 bases from V and 3 bases from J, leaving 19 bases between. CDR1 SGDLS and CDR2 YYNGEE come from the germline V gene. The CDR3 contains 18 residues.

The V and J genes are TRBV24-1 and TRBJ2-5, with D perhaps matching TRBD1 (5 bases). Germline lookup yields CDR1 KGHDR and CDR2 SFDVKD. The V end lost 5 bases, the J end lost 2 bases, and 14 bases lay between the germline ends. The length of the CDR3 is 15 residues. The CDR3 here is CATSVGDSAQETQYF. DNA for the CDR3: TGTGCCACCAGTGTAGGCGACAGCGCTCAAGAGACCCAGTACTTC.

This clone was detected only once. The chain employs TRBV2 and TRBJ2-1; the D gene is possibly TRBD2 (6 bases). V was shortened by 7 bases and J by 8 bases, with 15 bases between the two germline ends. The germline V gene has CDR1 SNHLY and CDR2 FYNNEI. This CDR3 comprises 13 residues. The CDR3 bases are TGTGCCAGCACGCGGGACCTTCGCGATGAGCAGTTCTTC. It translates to CASTRDLRDEQFF.

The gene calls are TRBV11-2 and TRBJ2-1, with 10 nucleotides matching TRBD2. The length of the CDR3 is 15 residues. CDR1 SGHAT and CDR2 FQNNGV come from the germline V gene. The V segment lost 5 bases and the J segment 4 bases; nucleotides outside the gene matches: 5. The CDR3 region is CASSLRLAGYNEQFF. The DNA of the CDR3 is TGTGCCAGCAGCCTGAGACTAGCGGGTTACAATGAGCAGTTCTTC.

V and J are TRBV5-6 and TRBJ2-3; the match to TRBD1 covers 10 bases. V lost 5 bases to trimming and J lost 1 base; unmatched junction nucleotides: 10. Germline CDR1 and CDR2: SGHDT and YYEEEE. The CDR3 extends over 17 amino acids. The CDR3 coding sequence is TGTGCCAGCAGGGGCAGACAGGGGGCATTGGGCACAGATACGCAGTATTTT. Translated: CASRGRQGALGTDTQYF.

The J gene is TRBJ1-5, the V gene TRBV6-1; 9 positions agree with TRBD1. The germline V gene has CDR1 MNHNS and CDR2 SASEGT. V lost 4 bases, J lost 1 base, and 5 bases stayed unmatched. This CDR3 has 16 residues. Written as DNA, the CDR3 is TGTGCCAGCAGTGCCCGACAGGGGGTAAGCAATCAGCCCCAGCATTTT. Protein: CASSARQGVSNQPQHF.

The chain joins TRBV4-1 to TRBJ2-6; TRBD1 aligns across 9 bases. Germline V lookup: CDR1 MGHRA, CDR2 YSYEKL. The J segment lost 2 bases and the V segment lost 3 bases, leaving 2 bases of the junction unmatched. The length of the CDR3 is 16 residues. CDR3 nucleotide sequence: TGCGCCAGCAGCCACAGGGACAGGGCTGGGGCCAACGTCCTGACTTTC. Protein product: CASSHRDRAGANVLTF.

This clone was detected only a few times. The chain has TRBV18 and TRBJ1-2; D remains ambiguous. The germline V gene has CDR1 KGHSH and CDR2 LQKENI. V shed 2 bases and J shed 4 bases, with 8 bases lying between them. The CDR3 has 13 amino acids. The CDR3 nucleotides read TGTGCCAGCTCACCAGGCCCCAGCTATGGCTACACCTTC. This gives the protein CASSPGPSYGYTF.

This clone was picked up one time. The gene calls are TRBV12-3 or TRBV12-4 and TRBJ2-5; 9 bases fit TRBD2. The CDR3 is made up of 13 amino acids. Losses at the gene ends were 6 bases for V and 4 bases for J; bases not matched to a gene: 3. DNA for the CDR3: TGTGCCAGCAGCTATAGCGGGGGAGAGACCCAGTACTTC. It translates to CASSYSGGETQYF.

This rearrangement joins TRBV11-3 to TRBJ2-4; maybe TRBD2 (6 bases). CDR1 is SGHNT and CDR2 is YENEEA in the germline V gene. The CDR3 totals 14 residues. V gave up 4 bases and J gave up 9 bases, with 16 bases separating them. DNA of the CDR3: TGTGCCAGCAGCTCCGACACGGGGGTTGGCATTCAGTACTTC. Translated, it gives CASSSDTGVGIQYF.

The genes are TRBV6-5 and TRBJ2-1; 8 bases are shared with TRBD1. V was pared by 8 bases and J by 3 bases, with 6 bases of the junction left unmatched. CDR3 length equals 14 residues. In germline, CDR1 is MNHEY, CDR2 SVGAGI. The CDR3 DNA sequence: TGTGCCAGCGGGACCGGGACAGGCTACAATGAGCAGTTCTTC. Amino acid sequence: CASGTGTGYNEQFF.

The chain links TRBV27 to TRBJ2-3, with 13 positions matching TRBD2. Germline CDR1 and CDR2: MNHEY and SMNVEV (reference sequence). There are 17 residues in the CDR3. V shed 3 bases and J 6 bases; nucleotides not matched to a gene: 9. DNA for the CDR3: TGTGCCAGCAGTTTCGATGGACTAGCGGGGGACGGGGATACGCAGTATTTT. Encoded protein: CASSFDGLAGDGDTQYF.

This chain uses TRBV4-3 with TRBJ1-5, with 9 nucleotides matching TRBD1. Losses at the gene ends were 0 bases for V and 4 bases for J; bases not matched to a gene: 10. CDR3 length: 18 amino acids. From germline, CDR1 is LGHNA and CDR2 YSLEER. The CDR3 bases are TGCGCCAGCAGCCAAGATCTTACAGGGGGCGCGACAAATCAGCCCCAGCATTTT. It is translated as CASSQDLTGGATNQPQHF.

CDR3 in DNA: TGTGCCAGCTCCTATGGTGGTAGCAATCAGCCCCAGCATTTT. Residues: CASSYGGSNQPQHF. The chain links TRBV18 to TRBJ1-5, with D uncertain. From germline, CDR1 is KGHSH and CDR2 LQKENI. The V and J ends lost 6 bases and 0 bases respectively, with 9 bases between them. The CDR3 has 14 residues.

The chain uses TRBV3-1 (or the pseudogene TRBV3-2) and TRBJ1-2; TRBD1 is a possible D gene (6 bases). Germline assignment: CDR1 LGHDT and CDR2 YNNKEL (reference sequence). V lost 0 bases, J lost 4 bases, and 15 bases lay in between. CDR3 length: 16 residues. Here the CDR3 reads CASSQEGVQGSYGYTF. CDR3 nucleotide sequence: TGTGCCAGCAGCCAAGAGGGGGTTCAGGGGAGCTATGGCTACACCTTC.